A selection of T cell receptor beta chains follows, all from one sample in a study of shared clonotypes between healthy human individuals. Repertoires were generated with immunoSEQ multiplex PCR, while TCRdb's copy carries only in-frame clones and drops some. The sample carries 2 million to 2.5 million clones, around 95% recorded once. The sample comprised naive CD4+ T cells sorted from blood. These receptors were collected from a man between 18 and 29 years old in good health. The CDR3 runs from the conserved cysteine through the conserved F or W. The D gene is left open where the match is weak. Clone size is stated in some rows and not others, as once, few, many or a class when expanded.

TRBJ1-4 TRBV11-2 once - CASSLDGINEKLFF TGTGCCAGCAGCCTGGACGGTATTAATGAAAAACTGTTTTTT
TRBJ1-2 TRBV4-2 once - CASSQDKGSQKNYGYTF TGTGCCAGCAGCCAAGATAAGGGCAGCCAGAAAAACTATGGCTACACCTTC
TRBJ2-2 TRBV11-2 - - CASSLGFLGELFF TGTGCCAGCAGCTTAGGGTTCTTAGGGGAGCTGTTTTTT
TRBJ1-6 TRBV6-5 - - CASEGLRGPLHF TGTGCCAGCGAGGGTCTCCGGGGTCCCCTCCACTTT
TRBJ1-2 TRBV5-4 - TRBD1 CASSAGQGARGYTF TGTGCCAGCAGCGCCGGACAGGGGGCGCGAGGCTACACCTTC
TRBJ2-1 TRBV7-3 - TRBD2 CASSPYSGGPNNEQFF TGTGCCAGCAGCCCTTACAGCGGGGGGCCTAACAATGAGCAGTTCTTC
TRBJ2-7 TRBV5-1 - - CASSPGYEQYF TGCGCCAGCAGCCCCGGGTACGAGCAGTACTTC
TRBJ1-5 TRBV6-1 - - CASSVSFFVGQPQHF TGTGCCAGCAGTGTTAGTTTTTTCGTCGGTCAGCCCCAGCATTTT
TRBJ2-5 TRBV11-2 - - CASSLDLIGGQETQYF TGTGCCAGCAGCTTAGATCTCATTGGCGGGCAAGAGACCCAGTACTTC
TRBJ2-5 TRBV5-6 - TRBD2 CASSLAGGRPETQYF TGTGCCAGCAGCTTGGCGGGAGGGCGACCCGAGACCCAGTACTTC
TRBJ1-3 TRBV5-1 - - CASSGTGFSGNTIYF TGCGCCAGCAGCGGAACAGGCTTCTCTGGAAACACCATATATTTT
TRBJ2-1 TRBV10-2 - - CASRDSHLSYNEQFF TGCGCCAGCAGAGACAGTCACCTTTCCTACAATGAGCAGTTCTTC
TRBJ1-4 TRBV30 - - CAWSVNFLTNEKLFF TGTGCCTGGAGTGTAAACTTCCTTACTAATGAAAAACTGTTTTTT
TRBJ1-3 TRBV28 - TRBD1 CASSLGTGGGNTIYF TGTGCCAGCAGTTTGGGGACAGGGGGAGGAAACACCATATATTTT
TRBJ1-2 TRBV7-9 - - CASSSVPDKDGYTF TGTGCCAGCAGCTCCGTGCCGGACAAGGATGGCTACACCTTC
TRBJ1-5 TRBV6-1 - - CASSEERNQPQHF TGTGCCAGCAGTGAAGAGCGCAATCAGCCCCAGCATTTT
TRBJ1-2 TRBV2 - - CASSEVYGYTF TGTGCCAGCAGTGAGGTGTATGGCTACACCTTC
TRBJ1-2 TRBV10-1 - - CASSEQGDYGYTF TGCGCCAGCAGTGAACAGGGAGACTATGGCTACACCTTC
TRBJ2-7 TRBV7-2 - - CASNPGDGYEQYF TGTGCCAGCAACCCCGGTGACGGCTACGAGCAGTACTTC
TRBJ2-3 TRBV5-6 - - CASSLSWQGRWTQYF TGTGCCAGCAGCTTGTCTTGGCAGGGAAGGTGGACGCAGTATTTT
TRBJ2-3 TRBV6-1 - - CASSPGTSTDTQYF TGTGCCAGCAGTCCCGGGACTAGCACAGATACGCAGTATTTT
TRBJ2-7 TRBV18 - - CASSPPSIARGTYEQYF TGTGCCAGCTCACCACCTTCTATAGCACGGGGCACCTACGAGCAGTACTTC
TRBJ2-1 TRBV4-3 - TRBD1 CASSRGRDSQVYEQFF TGCGCCAGCAGCCGTGGCCGGGACAGTCAAGTTTATGAGCAGTTCTTC